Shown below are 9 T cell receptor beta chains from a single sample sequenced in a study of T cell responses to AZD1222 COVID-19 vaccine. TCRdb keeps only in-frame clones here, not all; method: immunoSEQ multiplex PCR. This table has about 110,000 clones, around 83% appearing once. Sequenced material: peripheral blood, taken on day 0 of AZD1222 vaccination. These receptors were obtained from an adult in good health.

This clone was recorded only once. The CDR3 nucleotides are TGTGCCAGCTCACCTATGGACAGGGTCGCAGACACTGAAGCTTTCTTT. Translated, it gives CASSPMDRVADTEAFF. The chain joins TRBV18 to TRBJ1-1; 8 positions agree with TRBD1. CDR3 length equals 16 residues. Germline CDR1 and CDR2: KGHSH and LQKENI. The junction had 9 bases not matched to a gene; V was cut back by 3 bases and J by 3 bases.

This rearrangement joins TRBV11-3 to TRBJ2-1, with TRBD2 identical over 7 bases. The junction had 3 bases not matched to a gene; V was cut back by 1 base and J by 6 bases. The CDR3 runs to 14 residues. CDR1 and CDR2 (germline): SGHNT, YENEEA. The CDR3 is CASSLGWGGNEQFF. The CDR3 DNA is TGTGCCAGCAGCTTAGGTTGGGGGGGCAATGAGCAGTTCTTC.

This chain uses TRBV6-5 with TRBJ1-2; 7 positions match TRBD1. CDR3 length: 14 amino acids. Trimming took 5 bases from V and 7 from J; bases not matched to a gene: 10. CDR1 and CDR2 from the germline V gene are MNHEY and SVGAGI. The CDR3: CASSPTADRSGYTF. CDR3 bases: TGTGCCAGCAGTCCTACCGCGGACAGGAGTGGCTACACCTTC.

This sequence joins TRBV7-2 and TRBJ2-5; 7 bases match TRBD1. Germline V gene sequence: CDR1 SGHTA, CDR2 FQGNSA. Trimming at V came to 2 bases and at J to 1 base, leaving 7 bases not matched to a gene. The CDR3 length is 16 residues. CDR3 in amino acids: CASSLSYGTAQETQYF. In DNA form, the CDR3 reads TGTGCCAGCAGCTTATCTTACGGGACAGCCCAAGAGACCCAGTACTTC. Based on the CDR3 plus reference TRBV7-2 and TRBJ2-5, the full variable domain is GAGVSQSPSNKVTEKGKDVELRCDPISGHTALYWYRQSLGQGLEFLIYFQGNSAPDKSGLPSDRFSAERTGGSVSTLTIQRTQQEDSAVYLCASSLSYGTAQETQYFGPGTRLLVL.

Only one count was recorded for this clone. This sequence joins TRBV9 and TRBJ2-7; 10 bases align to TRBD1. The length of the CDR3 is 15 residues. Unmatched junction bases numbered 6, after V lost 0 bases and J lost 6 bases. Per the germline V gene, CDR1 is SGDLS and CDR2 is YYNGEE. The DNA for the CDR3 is TGTGCCAGCAGCGTAGTCGGGACAGGGGAAGGCGAGCAGTACTTC. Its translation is CASSVVGTGEGEQYF.

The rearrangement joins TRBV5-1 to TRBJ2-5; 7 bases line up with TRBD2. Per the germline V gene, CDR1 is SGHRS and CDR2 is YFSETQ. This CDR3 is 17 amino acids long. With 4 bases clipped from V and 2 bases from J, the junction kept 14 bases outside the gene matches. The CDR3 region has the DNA TGCGCCAGCAGCCCATTGGATGTGGGCGGGGGACAAGAGACCCAGTACTTC. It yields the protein CASSPLDVGGGQETQYF.

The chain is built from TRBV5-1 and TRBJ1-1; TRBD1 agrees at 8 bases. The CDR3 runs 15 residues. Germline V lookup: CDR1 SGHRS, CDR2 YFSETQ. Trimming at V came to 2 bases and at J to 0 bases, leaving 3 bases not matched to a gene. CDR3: CASSLSTGVNTEAFF. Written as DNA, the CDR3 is TGCGCCAGCAGCTTATCGACAGGGGTGAACACTGAAGCTTTCTTT.

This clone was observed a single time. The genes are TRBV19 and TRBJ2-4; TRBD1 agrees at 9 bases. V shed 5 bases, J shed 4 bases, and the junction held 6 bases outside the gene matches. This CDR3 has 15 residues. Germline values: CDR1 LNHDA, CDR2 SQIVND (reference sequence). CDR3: CASSGRTGVKNIQYF. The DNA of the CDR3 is TGTGCCAGTAGTGGGAGGACAGGGGTTAAAAACATTCAGTACTTC.

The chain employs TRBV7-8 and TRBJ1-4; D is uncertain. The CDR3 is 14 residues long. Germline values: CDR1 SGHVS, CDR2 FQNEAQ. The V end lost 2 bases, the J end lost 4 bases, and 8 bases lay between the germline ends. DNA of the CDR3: TGTGCCAGCAGCTTAAGGCGGAGTAATGAAAAACTGTTTTTT. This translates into CASSLRRSNEKLFF.